This T cell receptor beta chain was captured by sequencing in a study of early stage breast cancer tumors (TCRdb year 2017). At the level of the whole study: Of the roughly 17 invasive breast tumors, about 13 were found to be estrogen receptor-positive, progesterone receptor-positive and HER2-negative. Of the roughly 12 ER+/PR+/HER2- tumors, eight were classified as invasive ductal carcinomas and four as invasive lobular carcinomas. On average, each sample had 9 to 10-fold read coverage. Across all samples, 2 million to 3 million templates representing 1 million or so unique clonotypes were detected.

This clone came up once. The clone's antigen remains unknown. Base qualities are not at hand, and no much larger clone is one base apart. Every sample was amplified as two independent genomic DNA replicates, using roughly 0.5 ug for blood and approximately 1.5 ug for tumor or normal breast. TCRB sequencing of genomic DNA was carried out with the ImmunoSeq Intro kit according to the manufacturer's instructions. The multiplex PCR ran for 30 to 35 cycles using proprietary primers and spike-in control sequences for absolute quantification. Single-end 150-bp reads were used to sequence an 87-bp fragment covering the CDR3 and the flanking V and J genes. Each lane of an Illumina MiSeq using version 3.0 chemistry carried seven multiplexed samples, with two replicates per sample. Concerning the study's data processing: Raw data were processed with the vendor's proprietary pipeline, and both replicates were merged into a single result per sample. To define clonotypes, the study grouped productive rearrangements that shared the V-gene family, CDR3 amino acid sequence and J-gene segment. To compute clonality, the normalized Shannon entropy (Pielou evenness) of TCRB abundances was subtracted from 1. To estimate T cell density, the total number of templates was divided by the number of input cells, which was inferred from the amount of DNA input. Total repertoire diversity and clonality were estimated with Recon using default parameters. A clonotype was considered tumor-enriched if its abundance in tumor exceeded 0.1% and was at least 32-fold higher than its abundance in normal breast. As stored in TCRdb, this immuneACCESS dataset retains in-frame rearrangements with V and J assigned. A fraction of the clones does not appear; measured against another copy, unresolved V genes explain less than half of the discrepancy, and the remainder lacks a known reason. V, J and clone size reflect that table, while D and trimming were determined from the DNA. The sample profile shows roughly 58,000 clones; 75% to 95% of them were found once. Clones ranked in the top ten supply approximately 4.7% of the sample.

The study profiled bulk TCR beta-chain repertoires in matched peripheral blood, tumor and adjacent normal breast tissue taken from about 15 patients with early-stage breast cancer. Before surgery, roughly 4.5-10 mL of whole blood was collected into EDTA tubes and then processed within 2 hours. Ficoll-Paque centrifugation in SepMate-50 tubes was used to isolate peripheral blood mononuclear cells. PBMCs were cryopreserved in approximately 90% FBS with about 10% DMSO in aliquots of about 1.7 to 4 million cells and stored in liquid nitrogen. The Qiagen AllPrep DNA/RNA Mini kit was used to extract genomic DNA. CDR1 and CDR2 were assigned from the germline V gene as SGHRS and YFSETQ. Trimming accounts for 4 bases at V and 3 bases at J, while the number of junction bases matched to no gene is 8. From its cysteine to its phenylalanine, the CDR3 spans 15 amino acids. Kept here is only the CDR3 DNA, which spans 45 bases and is read in frame from base 1.

Findings and caveats that apply to the study as a whole: Chain pairing and functional markers such as CD4, CD8 and FOXP3 were missed by bulk genomic DNA sequencing of unsorted cells. Enriched TCRB sequences shared across patients were found to be mostly commonly generated sequences that were unlikely to play an important role in the tumor microenvironment. Repertoires from blood and normal breast were more alike than repertoires from blood and tumor, and in about 90% of the 16 patients, comparing each tissue with blood separated tumor from normal. Because the cohort was small, analysis by tumor subtype was not possible. Compared with adjacent normal breast tissue, tumors had higher clonality and roughly 2.5-fold greater T cell density.

The TCR was taken from a person in their 70s with breast cancer. Sequenced material: blood. The chain was built from TRBV5-1 and TRBJ2-5; the central 8 bases match TRBD1. The sequence in DNA is TGCGCCAGCAGCCCAACGGCAGGGGGCGAAGAGACCCAGTACTTC. Its translation reads: CASSPTAGGEETQYF.